Sequencing of this T cell receptor beta chain was carried out in a study of OX40 agonist ivuxolimab in advanced cancers. For the study at large: Patients were treated with intravenous ivuxolimab, dosed at 0.01 to 10 mg/kg and infused every 2 weeks. Having had anti-PD-1, anti-PD-L1 or anti-CTLA-4 therapy before was allowed, and over 35% had some. Broader study findings: Expanded peripheral T-cell antigen specificity went undetermined. In the 0.1-3.0 mg/kg groups, partial responders showed among the lowest expansion.

TCRdb's table, derived via immunoSEQ multiplex PCR, lists solely in-frame clones and lacks some. The table records about 50,000 clones, around 83% of them present only once. Concerning this clone itself: No antigen is known for it.

This sequence was found in an adult with an advanced solid tumor such as melanoma, head and neck, liver or kidney cancer. The sequencing here drew on CD4+ or CD8+ T cells sorted from blood, taken in a trial of the OX40 agonist ivuxolimab.

The CDR3 loop reads CASSPALAGVSDTQYF. DNA for the CDR3: TGTGCCAGCTCACCCGCTTTAGCGGGAGTTTCAGATACGCAGTATTTT. This sequence joins TRBV18 and TRBJ2-3, with 9 bases identical to TRBD2. CDR1 KGHSH and CDR2 LQKENI come from the germline V gene. This CDR3 has 16 amino acids. V lost 3 bases and J lost 4; bases outside the gene matches: 8.